The source of this T cell receptor (beta chain) is a study of blood T cell repertoires in COVID-19. Germline V CDR1 and CDR2: MGHDK, SYGVNS. The CDR3 contains 15 residues. V lost 3 bases, J lost 5 bases, and 13 bases lay in between. Clones were read by immunoSEQ multiplex PCR, and TCRdb kept only the in-frame ones, dropping some. The profile shows 60,000 to 70,000 clones, around four fifths of them singletons. The receptor's source is a woman aged 70-85 years with acute or convalescent COVID-19. V gene TRBV25-1 combines with J gene TRBJ1-4; D perhaps matches TRBD1 (6 bases). Input material: peripheral blood. The CDR3 here is CASSDPGQKNEKLFF. The CDR3 nucleotides read TGTGCCAGCAGTGATCCGGGACAAAAGAATGAAAAACTGTTTTTT. Complete variable domain (other parts from reference TRBV25-1 and TRBJ1-4): EADIYQTPRYLVIGTGKKITLECSQTMGHDKMYWYQQDPGMELHLIHYSYGVNSTEKGDLSSESTVSRIRTEHFPLTLESARPSHTSQYLCASSDPGQKNEKLFFGSGTQLSVL.